These 30 T cell receptor beta chains were sequenced from one sample in a study of blood T cell repertoires in COVID-19. Profiling relied on immunoSEQ multiplex PCR, and the TCRdb table lists in-frame clones only, not all of them. Among 55,000 to 80,000 clones listed, 80% to 90% were seen once. Sequencing used peripheral blood. The receptor set was obtained from a man aged 80 or over with acute or convalescent COVID-19.

This clone was recorded once. The chain has TRBV6-5 and TRBJ1-2; D gene unclear. V was clipped by 0 bases and J by 0 bases, with 11 bases between them. The CDR3 consists of 16 residues. Germline V CDR1 and CDR2: MNHEY, SVGAGI. CDR3 bases: TGTGCCAGCAGTTACTCGGTAGCGAGAGCTAACTATGGCTACACCTTC. As protein: CASSYSVARANYGYTF.

The chain recombines TRBV30 with TRBJ1-4, with 7 bases identical to TRBD1. Trimming cost V 1 base and J 0 bases; bases outside gene matches: 2. The CDR3 sequence is 15 residues long. Germline V gene sequence: CDR1 GTSNPN, CDR2 SVGIG (reference sequence). Here the CDR3 DNA reads TGTGCCTGGAGTGCAGGGACAGCAACTAATGAAAAACTGTTTTTT. It codes for CAWSAGTATNEKLFF.

The chain joins TRBV15 to TRBJ2-5; perhaps TRBD1 as D (5 bases). The CDR3 contains 14 residues. With 4 bases removed from V and 2 bases from J, the gap between germline ends came to 11 bases. Germline CDR1 is LNHNV and CDR2 is YYDKDF (reference sequence). In nucleotides, the CDR3 is TGTGCCACCAGCACCTCGACAGTACAAGAGACCCAGTACTTC. It codes for CATSTSTVQETQYF.

V usage is TRBV18 and J usage is TRBJ2-1; 7 bases are shared with TRBD1. CDR1 is KGHSH and CDR2 is LQKENI in the germline V gene. The V and J ends lost 0 bases and 7 bases, in that order; junction bases with no gene match: 6. CDR3 size: 15 residues. The CDR3: CASSPPDRAGNEQFF. In nucleotides, the CDR3 is TGTGCCAGCTCACCACCCGACAGGGCAGGTAATGAGCAGTTCTTC.

V usage is TRBV5-1 and J usage is TRBJ2-2, with D possibly matching TRBD1 (6 bases). Germline V gene data show CDR1 as SGHRS and CDR2 as YFSETQ. Trimming shortened V by 2 bases and J by 3 bases, and 8 bases separated the two germline ends. The CDR3 runs 14 residues. The CDR3: CASSFPGDTGELFF. CDR3 bases: TGCGCCAGCAGCTTTCCAGGGGACACCGGGGAGCTGTTTTTT.

This clone turned up a few times. The chain combines TRBV2 with TRBJ2-7, with D possibly being TRBD1 (6 bases). V was trimmed by 7 bases and J by 0 bases, leaving 10 bases between them. The CDR3 runs 13 residues. The germline gives CDR1 SNHLY, CDR2 FYNNEI. In DNA form, the CDR3 reads TGTGCCAGCAAAAGGACAGCCTCCTACGAGCAGTACTTC. Translating gives CASKRTASYEQYF.

The genes are TRBV24-1 and TRBJ1-2, with 8 bases that match TRBD1. CDR1 KGHDR and CDR2 SFDVKD come from the germline V gene. Trimming took 0 bases from V and 7 from J; bases not matched to a gene: 3. CDR3 size: 14 residues. CDR3 sequence (DNA): TGTGCCACCAGTGATTTGAGGCAGGGGGCTGGCTACACCTTC. It is translated as CATSDLRQGAGYTF.

The rearrangement uses TRBV6-5 and TRBJ1-6, with D uncertain. Trimming took off 2 bases at V and 7 bases at J, with 9 bases between the two ends. This CDR3 spans 14 amino acids. The germline V gene encodes CDR1 MNHEY and CDR2 SVGAGI. The CDR3 coding sequence is TGTGCCAGCAGTTACAGACACTTGAATTCACCCCTCCACTTT. This gives the protein CASSYRHLNSPLHF.

This chain uses TRBV19 with TRBJ1-1; TRBD1 is a possible D gene (6 bases). The CDR3 extends over 14 amino acids. Germline V gene lookup returns CDR1 LNHDA and CDR2 SQIVND (reference sequence). Trimming removed 4 bases at V and 5 bases at J, with 14 bases between. The CDR3 DNA sequence: TGTGCCAGTAGTAATCCCAGGGGCGGGACTGAAGCTTTCTTT. Amino acid sequence: CASSNPRGGTEAFF.

This chain uses TRBV30 with TRBJ1-3, with TRBD1 matching 9 bases. The CDR3 loop spans 15 amino acids. Unmatched junction bases numbered 5, after V lost 2 bases and J lost 3 bases. Germline V gene data show CDR1 as GTSNPN and CDR2 as SVGIG (reference sequence). The DNA of the CDR3 is TGTGCCTGGAGTCCCGGGACAGGGTTTGGAAACACCATATATTTT. This sequence encodes CAWSPGTGFGNTIYF.

The chain joins TRBV9 to TRBJ2-5; 10 bases agree with TRBD1. This CDR3 spans 14 amino acids. V lost 2 bases to trimming and J lost 5 bases; unmatched junction nucleotides: 3. Per the germline V gene, CDR1 is SGDLS and CDR2 is YYNGEE. The CDR3 nucleotides are TGTGCCAGCAGCGTGACAGGGGGCGCCGAGACCCAGTACTTC. It codes for CASSVTGGAETQYF. Together with reference TRBV9 and TRBJ2-5, the CDR3 gives the full variable domain: DSGVTQTPKHLITATGQRVTLRCSPRSGDLSVYWYQQSLDQGLQFLIQYYNGEERAKGNILERFSAQQFPDLHSELNLSSLELGDSALYFCASSVTGGAETQYFGPGTRLLVL.

The chain joins TRBV30 to TRBJ1-1; D uncertain. In germline, CDR1 is GTSNPN, CDR2 SVGIG (reference sequence). V gave up 1 base and J gave up 11 bases, with 11 bases separating them. The CDR3 is 11 amino acids. The CDR3 reads CAWSGRGDAFF. The CDR3 nucleotides read TGTGCCTGGAGTGGCAGAGGAGACGCTTTCTTT.

This clone was seen just once. V is TRBV12-5 and J is TRBJ1-6; 9 bases align to TRBD1. The germline gives CDR1 LGHNT, CDR2 FRNRAP. V shed 3 bases and J 4 bases; nucleotides not matched to a gene: 22. The CDR3 has 22 amino acids. CDR3 in amino acids: CASGFFARDRVGGRHYNSPLHF. The CDR3 DNA sequence: TGTGCTAGTGGTTTTTTCGCCCGGGACAGGGTGGGAGGTAGACATTATAATTCACCCCTCCACTTT.

This clone was seen a single time. V gene TRBV10-3 combines with J gene TRBJ2-3, with 8 bases identical to TRBD2. From germline, CDR1 is ENHRY and CDR2 SYGVKD. The CDR3 has 14 amino acids. Trimming took 6 bases from V and 0 from J; bases not matched to a gene: 2. The DNA of the CDR3 is TGTGCCATCAGGAGCGGGAGTAGCACAGATACGCAGTATTTT. Translated: CAIRSGSSTDTQYF.

The V gene is TRBV6-6, the J gene TRBJ1-5; perhaps TRBD1 as D (6 bases). V dropped 7 bases and J dropped 3 bases, with 10 bases sitting between them. The CDR3 sequence is 13 residues long. Germline V CDR1 and CDR2: MNHNY, SVGAGI (reference sequence). CDR3 in amino acids: CASTRQANQPQHF. In nucleotides, the CDR3 is TGTGCCAGCACCCGACAGGCCAATCAGCCCCAGCATTTT.

This chain uses TRBV4-1 with TRBJ1-3; D is unresolved. Trimming took off 1 base at V and 4 bases at J, with 5 bases between the two ends. CDR3 length: 13 amino acids. Germline CDR1 MGHRA, CDR2 YSYEKL. The DNA of the CDR3 is TGCGCCAGCAGCCAAGGTCCAGGAAACACCATATATTTT. Translation gives CASSQGPGNTIYF.

In DNA form, the CDR3 reads TGTGCCAGTAGTATGCAGATTTACAATGAGCAGTTCTTC. This encodes CASSMQIYNEQFF. The chain recombines TRBV19 with TRBJ2-1; D is unclear. V shed 3 bases and J shed 4 bases, with 7 bases lying between them. Germline V gene lookup returns CDR1 LNHDA and CDR2 SQIVND (reference sequence). This CDR3 is 13 amino acids long.

The chain combines TRBV20-1 with TRBJ1-6; D is possibly TRBD1 (5 bases). Trimming took off 3 bases at V and 6 bases at J, with 12 bases between the two ends. CDR1 is DFQATT and CDR2 is SNEGSKA in the germline V gene (reference sequence). The CDR3 runs to 14 residues. Written as DNA, the CDR3 is TGCAGTGCTAGTGACAGACTCTCTAATTCACCCCTCCACTTT. Translating gives CSASDRLSNSPLHF.

For this clone: At one of its ends the junction is not consistent with the germline gene, which may arise from a read error. The chain combines TRBV7-8 with TRBJ2-4, with D tentatively TRBD2 (7 bases). This CDR3 region has 19 residues. The germline CDR1 and CDR2 sequences are SGHVS and FQNEAQ. CDR3 DNA sequence: TGTGCCACCAGCTTAGAGCCCATGGGGGGAGGGGGGGCCAAAAACATTCAGTACTTC. Translated, it gives CATSLEPMGGGGAKNIQYF.

The CDR3 loop is CAIGEWTEAFTDTQYF. Here the CDR3 DNA reads TGTGCCATCGGGGAGTGGACAGAGGCCTTCACAGATACGCAGTATTTT. The J gene is TRBJ2-3, the V gene TRBV10-3, with D possibly being TRBD1 (6 bases). Germline CDR1 is ENHRY and CDR2 is SYGVKD. Between the trimmed V and J ends, which lost 8 bases and 2 bases, there was a span of 20 bases. The CDR3 length is 16 residues.

This rearrangement joins TRBV19 to TRBJ2-1; tentative D call: TRBD2 (7 bases). The V end lost 9 bases, the J end lost 1 base, and 16 bases lay between the germline ends. This CDR3 is built from 15 residues. CDR1 is LNHDA, CDR2 SQIVND, per germline (reference sequence). The CDR3 coding sequence is TGTGCCAGCAAAGGGGGGGCAATATCCTACAATGAGCAGTTCTTC. It specifies CASKGGAISYNEQFF.

A single count supports this clone. The chain recombines TRBV5-1 with TRBJ2-1; no clear D gene. The CDR3 has 13 amino acids. In germline, CDR1 is SGHRS, CDR2 YFSETQ. Trimming shortened V by 5 bases and J by 7 bases, and 13 bases separated the two germline ends. In nucleotides, the CDR3 is TGCGCCAGCAGTCCCCAGGTTAGTAATGAGCAGTTCTTC. Its protein product is CASSPQVSNEQFF.

The chain employs TRBV6-5 and TRBJ1-1, with no clear D. The V and J ends lost 2 bases and 0 bases respectively, with 7 bases between them. Germline-derived CDR1 and CDR2 are MNHEY and SVGAGI. CDR3 length equals 14 residues. CDR3 region: CASSYGRVNTEAFF. The CDR3 nucleotides read TGTGCCAGCAGTTACGGGCGGGTGAACACTGAAGCTTTCTTT.

CDR3 protein: CASSYRGNTEAFF. The DNA of the CDR3 is TGTGCCAGCAGTTACAGGGGGAACACTGAAGCTTTCTTT. The V and J genes are TRBV6-2 or TRBV6-3 and TRBJ1-1, with D perhaps matching TRBD1 (5 bases). V dropped 2 bases and J dropped 1 base, with 5 bases sitting between them. The CDR3 is 13 amino acids. CDR1 and CDR2 from the germline V gene are MNHEY and SVGEGT.

The chain has TRBV11-2 and TRBJ1-2; TRBD1 might be the D (6 bases). CDR1 is SGHAT and CDR2 is FQNNGV in the germline V gene. The CDR3 is made up of 15 amino acids. The V end lost 0 bases, the J end lost 3 bases, and 11 bases lay between the germline ends. CDR3 DNA sequence: TGTGCCAGCAGCTTAGATGGGGGGGCCCACTATGGCTACACCTTC. Translation: CASSLDGGAHYGYTF.

This sequence joins TRBV18 and TRBJ2-3; weak D call: TRBD2 (5 bases). CDR3 length: 13 residues. Trimming removed 3 bases from V and 9 bases from J, with 13 bases in between. Germline CDR1 reads KGHSH; CDR2 reads LQKENI. The CDR3 reads CASSPYGESTQYF. The CDR3, as DNA: TGTGCCAGCTCACCCTACGGGGAGAGCACGCAGTATTTT. Full variable domain (outside the CDR3, taken from reference TRBV18 and TRBJ2-3): NAGVMQNPRHLVRRRGQEARLRCSPMKGHSHVYWYRQLPEEGLKFMVYLQKENIIDESGMPKERFSAEFPKEGPSILRIQQVVRGDSAAYFCASSPYGESTQYFGPGTRLTVL.

This clone appeared a few times. J is TRBJ1-1 and V is TRBV29-1, with 7 bases identical to TRBD1. V was clipped by 5 bases and J by 9 bases; unmatched bases: 3. The length of the CDR3 is 10 residues. Looked up from germline, CDR1 is SQVTM and CDR2 is ANQGSEA. The CDR3 region is CSVYRGKAFF. CDR3 coding DNA: TGCAGCGTTTACAGGGGTAAAGCTTTCTTT.

The chain couples TRBV5-5 to TRBJ1-2; tentatively, D is TRBD1 (5 bases). CDR1 SGHKS and CDR2 YYEKEE come from the germline V gene (reference sequence). CDR3 length equals 13 residues. V was shortened by 0 bases and J by 2 bases, with 5 bases between the two germline ends. The CDR3 nucleotides read TGTGCCAGCAGCTTGGCAGGGAACTATGGCTACACCTTC. This encodes CASSLAGNYGYTF.

J is TRBJ2-1 and V is TRBV7-3; the D gene is possibly TRBD2 (5 bases). V was cut by 5 bases and J by 4 bases, with 15 bases left in between. The CDR3 runs 15 residues. Germline V lookup: CDR1 SGHTA, CDR2 FQGTGA. Here the CDR3 DNA reads TGTGCCAGCAGCCTCCTGGGAACGGGATACAATGAGCAGTTCTTC. It yields the protein CASSLLGTGYNEQFF.

The chain links TRBV4-1 to TRBJ1-1; D remains ambiguous. The CDR3 has 13 amino acids. Germline values: CDR1 MGHRA, CDR2 YSYEKL. Deletions cut 4 bases from V and 4 bases from J, with 10 bases between. CDR3 coding DNA: TGCGCCAGCAGCCCCCACGGGGTCACTGAAGCTTTCTTT. It translates to CASSPHGVTEAFF.